The 29 T cell receptor beta chains presented below share a single source sample, sequenced in a study of CD8 T cells in Susac syndrome. RNA totalling roughly 0.5 to 1 ug underwent reverse transcription with random hexamers. TCRdb re-called the immunoSEQ multiplex PCR reads with MiXCR, one entry per CDR3 protein. This table holds fewer than 200,000 distinct CDR3 sequences, roughly 90% found once. The sample taken for sequencing was CD4+ T cells from PBMCs. Receptor source: a human donor with Susac syndrome.

The rearrangement uses TRBV6-7 and TRBJ2-7; tentatively, D is TRBD2 (6 bases). TRBV6-7 is an ORF; its function is uncertain. This CDR3 is 15 amino acids long. With 10 bases removed from V and 2 bases from J, the gap between germline ends came to 21 bases. The CDR3 DNA follows: TGTGCCACCACGGGCCGGACTAACCCTACCTACGAGCAGTACTTC. This encodes CATTGRTNPTYEQYF.

The chain employs TRBV6-1 and TRBJ1-4; TRBD1 matches 7 bases. V trimming: 6 bases; J trimming: 4 bases; junction bases outside the gene matches: 11. The CDR3 sequence is 16 residues long. The germline V gene has CDR1 MNHNS and CDR2 SASEGT. The CDR3 DNA is TGTGCCAGCAGCTTGAATCCGGGACAGAATAATGAAAAACTGTTTTTT. Amino acids: CASSLNPGQNNEKLFF.

V gene TRBV5-1 combines with J gene TRBJ1-2, with TRBD1 matching over 7 bases. This CDR3 spans 16 amino acids. Per germline, CDR1 SGHRS and CDR2 YFSETQ. The junction had 10 bases not matched to a gene; V was cut back by 5 bases and J by 0 bases. CDR3 in amino acids: CASSSGTAASNYGYTF. The CDR3 DNA is TGCGCCAGCAGTTCCGGGACAGCGGCTTCTAACTATGGCTACACCTTC.

The J gene is TRBJ2-3, the V gene TRBV5-4, with 10 bases that match TRBD2. The CDR3 runs to 16 residues. Trimming at V came to 2 bases and at J to 2 bases, leaving 5 bases not matched to a gene. Germline CDR1 is SGHNT and CDR2 is YYREEE (reference sequence). CDR3 region: CASSFKLAGTTDTQYF. The CDR3 nucleotides read TGTGCCAGCAGCTTCAAACTAGCGGGGACCACAGATACGCAGTATTTT.

The chain has TRBV4-2 and TRBJ2-7; TRBD2 matches at 10 bases. The CDR3 is 16 amino acids. CDR1 is LGHNA, CDR2 YNFKEQ, per germline. The J segment lost 3 bases and the V segment lost 0 bases, leaving 5 bases of the junction unmatched. CDR3 loop: CASSQDSSGSLYEQYF. CDR3 in DNA: TGTGCCAGCAGCCAAGATTCTAGCGGGAGTCTCTACGAGCAGTACTTC.

This clonotype was seen once. The chain employs TRBV5-4 and TRBJ1-4, with D perhaps matching TRBD1 (6 bases). The CDR3 contains 14 residues. Germline CDR1 SGHNT, CDR2 YYREEE (reference sequence). Trimming shortened V by 4 bases and J by 10 bases, and 17 bases separated the two germline ends. DNA of the CDR3: TGTGCCAGCAGCCCGAAGGGGGTACAGGGAAAACTGTTTTTT. As protein: CASSPKGVQGKLFF.

The V call is TRBV30, the J call TRBJ2-5, with 8 bases aligning to TRBD1. The CDR3 consists of 14 residues. J gave up 4 bases and V 0 bases, and 4 bases lay outside the gene matches. The germline V gene encodes CDR1 GTSNPN and CDR2 SVGIG (reference sequence). The CDR3 DNA reads as TGTGCCTGGAGTGTTGGCCAGGGGGCAGAGACCCAGTACTTC. Amino acid sequence: CAWSVGQGAETQYF.

The rearrangement links TRBV9 to TRBJ2-3; 8 nucleotides agree with TRBD2. Germline values: CDR1 SGDLS, CDR2 YYNGEE. V shed 4 bases, J shed 0 bases, and the junction held 19 bases outside the gene matches. The CDR3 runs 20 residues. CDR3 residues: CASSPRMGGAGVLSTDTQYF. The CDR3 region has the DNA TGTGCCAGCAGCCCGCGGATGGGTGGAGCGGGAGTGCTTAGCACAGATACGCAGTATTTT.

This clonotype was seen only once. The chain uses TRBV12-3 or TRBV12-4 and TRBJ2-7, with D perhaps TRBD2 (6 bases). V shed 5 bases and J shed 6 bases, with 14 bases lying between them. This CDR3 contains 13 residues. For the CDR3, the DNA is TGTGCCAGCAGTCGTAGTGGCGGGGCCGAGCAGTACTTC. Residues: CASSRSGGAEQYF.

The genes are TRBV5-6 and TRBJ1-1, with 9 nucleotides matching TRBD1. CDR1 SGHDT and CDR2 YYEEEE come from the germline V gene. Trimming removed 6 bases from V and 1 base from J; junction bases left unmatched: 7. This CDR3 contains 15 residues. The CDR3 spells CASTDLGQGNTEAFF. The CDR3 nucleotides are TGTGCCAGCACCGATCTGGGACAGGGGAACACTGAAGCTTTCTTT.

V is TRBV2 and J is TRBJ2-1, with 8 bases lining up with TRBD1. The CDR3 consists of 13 residues. V trimming: 7 bases; J trimming: 8 bases; junction bases outside the gene matches: 7. Germline CDR1 reads SNHLY; CDR2 reads FYNNEI. CDR3 DNA: TGTGCCAGCATTTGGACAGGGACGGATGAGCAGTTCTTC. It codes for CASIWTGTDEQFF.

This rearrangement joins TRBV6-2 or TRBV6-3 to TRBJ2-3; the D gene could be TRBD1 or TRBD2 (5 bases each). V was cut by 5 bases and J by 1 base, with 19 bases left in between. The germline V gene has CDR1 MNHEY and CDR2 SVGEGT. The CDR3 loop spans 17 amino acids. This CDR3 reads CASSAKPGPARTDTQYF. The DNA for the CDR3 is TGTGCCAGCAGTGCCAAGCCGGGACCTGCACGCACAGATACGCAGTATTTT.

This chain connects TRBV19 to TRBJ2-4, with D possibly TRBD1 on 6 matching bases. The CDR3 is 14 amino acids. CDR1 is LNHDA and CDR2 is SQIVND in the germline V gene (reference sequence). V was cut by 3 bases and J by 5 bases, with 11 bases left in between. This chain's CDR3 is CASSIGSGENIQYF. The CDR3 bases are TGTGCCAGTAGTATCGGGTCAGGGGAAAACATTCAGTACTTC.

This clonotype was seen just once. The genes are TRBV4-1 and TRBJ1-1; D possibly corresponds to TRBD1 (5 bases). V was shortened by 4 bases and J by 0 bases, with 12 bases between the two germline ends. This CDR3 region has 15 residues. Germline lookup yields CDR1 MGHRA and CDR2 YSYEKL. CDR3 residues: CASSRPTDMNTEAFF. The CDR3 nucleotides are TGCGCCAGCAGCCGCCCGACAGATATGAACACTGAAGCTTTCTTT.

The CDR3 region has the DNA TGCGCCAGCAGTTCGGACGTTAACACTGAAGCTTTCTTT. This codes for CASSSDVNTEAFF. The chain employs TRBV5-1 and TRBJ1-1; D uncertain. The V and J ends lost 5 bases and 2 bases respectively, with 10 bases between them. CDR3 length: 13 amino acids. Germline lookup yields CDR1 SGHRS and CDR2 YFSETQ.

This sequence joins TRBV7-2 and TRBJ1-1; 7 bases align to TRBD1. CDR3 length: 14 amino acids. The V segment lost 3 bases and the J segment 7 bases; nucleotides outside the gene matches: 8. Per germline, CDR1 SGHTA and CDR2 FQGNSA. This CDR3 reads CASSLSGTDIEAFF. CDR3 in DNA: TGTGCCAGCAGCTTGTCCGGGACAGACATTGAAGCTTTCTTT.

This chain joins TRBV28 and TRBJ1-1, with D perhaps TRBD1 (6 bases). V shed 3 bases and J shed 2 bases, with 19 bases lying between them. The V gene's germline CDR1 is MDHEN and CDR2 SYDVKM. This CDR3 contains 17 residues. The CDR3, as DNA: TGTGCCAGCAGTTTGGGCGGGGGCCGGTTGATTAACACTGAAGCTTTCTTT. This translates into CASSLGGGRLINTEAFF.

This clonotype was observed a single time. The rearrangement joins TRBV20-1 to TRBJ1-2; D may be TRBD1 (5 bases). The CDR3 loop spans 14 amino acids. Looked up from germline, CDR1 is DFQATT and CDR2 is SNEGSKA (reference sequence). This chain's CDR3 is CSVDRGESNYGYTF. The DNA for the CDR3 is TGCAGCGTCGACCGGGGGGAGTCTAACTATGGCTACACCTTC.

This clonotype was observed a single time. The chain is built from TRBV3-1 and TRBJ2-2; 10 bases align to TRBD2. Germline V gene data show CDR1 as LGHDT and CDR2 as YNNKEL (reference sequence). The CDR3 is 16 residues long. V lost 4 bases to trimming and J lost 6 bases; unmatched junction nucleotides: 8. The CDR3 is CASSRLPSGSAGELFF. The CDR3 coding sequence is TGTGCCAGCAGCCGGCTGCCTAGCGGGAGTGCCGGGGAGCTGTTTTTT.

The rearrangement uses TRBV2 and TRBJ2-2; 8 bases match TRBD1. The CDR3 runs 16 residues. V lost 4 bases, J lost 1 base, and 5 bases stayed unmatched. CDR1 SNHLY and CDR2 FYNNEI come from the germline V gene. CDR3 sequence reads: CASSVSGTGNTGELFF. The CDR3 coding sequence is TGTGCCAGCAGTGTCTCCGGGACAGGGAACACCGGGGAGCTGTTTTTT. The whole variable domain, remainder taken from reference TRBV2 and TRBJ2-2, is EPEVTQTPSHQVTQMGQEVILRCVPISNHLYFYWYRQILGQKVEFLVSFYNNEISEKSEIFDDQFSVERPDGSNFTLKIRSTKLEDSAMYFCASSVSGTGNTGELFFGEGSRLTVL.

The V call is TRBV20-1, the J call TRBJ2-5; TRBD2 matches at 9 bases. This CDR3 comprises 14 residues. CDR1 is DFQATT, CDR2 SNEGSKA, per germline (reference sequence). Trimming took 3 bases from V and 2 from J; bases not matched to a gene: 4. In DNA, the CDR3 is TGCAGTGCTAGGGCTCTAGCGGGGCAAGAGACCCAGTACTTC. This codes for CSARALAGQETQYF.

The chain has TRBV7-8 and TRBJ2-5; 8 nucleotides agree with TRBD1. CDR3 length: 15 residues. Germline V gene data show CDR1 as SGHVS and CDR2 as FQNEAQ. Trimming took 5 bases from V and 5 from J; bases not matched to a gene: 10. The CDR3 DNA is TGTGCCAGCAGCCCCTTTCGGACAGGGCTGGAGACCCAGTACTTC. Translating gives CASSPFRTGLETQYF.

The chain couples TRBV28 to TRBJ2-3; 11 bases are shared with TRBD1. V lost 3 bases and J lost 2; bases outside the gene matches: 4. The CDR3 covers 16 residues. The germline V gene has CDR1 MDHEN and CDR2 SYDVKM. DNA for the CDR3: TGTGCCAGCAGTTTCTTAGGACAGGGGGCCACAGATACGCAGTATTTT. This codes for CASSFLGQGATDTQYF.

The J gene is TRBJ2-5, the V gene TRBV18; possibly TRBD1 or TRBD2 for D (5 bases each). The V gene lost 0 bases and the J gene lost 0 bases, with 11 bases spanning the gap. CDR3 length equals 16 residues. The germline CDR1 and CDR2 sequences are KGHSH and LQKENI. Written as DNA, the CDR3 is TGTGCCAGCTCACCACCGGGACGATCCGACCAAGAGACCCAGTACTTC. This codes for CASSPPGRSDQETQYF.

V is TRBV5-1 and J is TRBJ1-2, with D perhaps matching TRBD1 (5 bases). The germline V gene encodes CDR1 SGHRS and CDR2 YFSETQ. V lost 0 bases, J lost 6 bases, and 6 bases lay in between. The CDR3 runs to 12 residues. CDR3 bases: TGCGCCAGCAGCTTGGTAGGGGATGGCTACACCTTC. Translating gives CASSLVGDGYTF.

Only one count was recorded for this clonotype. The rearrangement joins TRBV12-3 or TRBV12-4 to TRBJ2-2; tentative D call: TRBD2 (5 bases). The CDR3 loop spans 14 amino acids. The germline V and J ends were trimmed by 2 bases and 3 bases, with 7 bases remaining between them. CDR3 coding DNA: TGTGCCAGCAGTTTAAGAGGGTACACCGGGGAGCTGTTTTTT. It codes for CASSLRGYTGELFF.

This rearrangement joins TRBV5-1 to TRBJ2-5; no definite D call. The CDR3 runs to 13 residues. Germline lookup yields CDR1 SGHRS and CDR2 YFSETQ. V was clipped by 1 base and J by 0 bases, with 4 bases between them. CDR3 amino acids: CASSLFDQETQYF. The CDR3 DNA reads as TGCGCCAGCAGCTTGTTCGACCAAGAGACCCAGTACTTC.

V gene TRBV20-1 combines with J gene TRBJ2-1, with D perhaps matching TRBD1 (8 bases). Looked up from germline, CDR1 is DFQATT and CDR2 is SNEGSKA (reference sequence). The CDR3 runs to 15 residues. Trimming removed 3 bases from V and 4 bases from J, with 16 bases in between. For the CDR3, the DNA is TGCAGTGCTAGCGAACAGGGGGGGATTTACAATGAGCAGTTCTTC. Translating gives CSASEQGGIYNEQFF.

This clonotype was seen a single time. This chain links TRBV5-1 with TRBJ2-7, with TRBD2 matching over 10 bases. Germline CDR1 is SGHRS and CDR2 is YFSETQ. The CDR3 has 15 amino acids. The trim removed 4 bases at V and 3 bases at J, leaving 7 bases unmatched. The CDR3 region is CASSPLAGAYYEQYF. The CDR3 DNA reads as TGCGCCAGCAGCCCTCTAGCGGGAGCCTACTACGAGCAGTACTTC.